This TCR beta chain was recorded in a study of response to subunit inactivated influenza vaccine. Study-level findings and limits: Few new T cells, the authors suggested, are recruited by each seasonal influenza vaccination.

This clonotype was detected a few times. Its antigen is not known. TCRdb re-derived calls from the RT-PCR reads in MiXCR, one entry per CDR3 protein. Of hundreds of thousands of distinct CDR3 sequences in the sample, 11% were seen once. The CDR3 extends over 12 amino acids. V was clipped by 6 bases and J by 5 bases, with 12 bases between them. Germline values: CDR1 DFQATT, CDR2 SNEGSKA (reference sequence). The gene calls are TRBV20-1 and TRBJ2-3, with D perhaps given as TRBD1 or TRBD2 (5 bases each). The source of this sequence is a man aged 45 to 65 who received an inactivated influenza vaccine. Source: PBMCs from blood, taken more than 35 days after vaccination. CDR3 region: CSARRGLDTQYF. In nucleotides, the CDR3 is TGCAGTGCAAGACGGGGCTTAGATACGCAGTATTTT.